Listed below are T cell receptor beta chains from one sample, sequenced in a study of cytomegalovirus exposure and HLA in healthy donors. Some clones are missing from TCRdb's copy, which holds only in-frame ones; the method was immunoSEQ multiplex PCR. The sample records around 150,000 clones, roughly 70% being singletons. The sequencing sample was made of PBMCs. The receptors come from a woman aged 35 to 49 in good health and CMV-seropositive. Both conserved end residues are part of each CDR3. Each record gives: D gene, V gene, clone size, J gene, CDR3 protein, CDR3 DNA. D genes are given only for firm matches. Size is omitted from some rows. Given values are once, few, many or a class for expanded clones.

-	TRBV7-8	-	TRBJ1-6	CASSPTGPISPLHF	TGTGCCAGCAGCCCCACAGGACCCATTTCACCCCTCCACTTT
TRBD1	TRBV7-2	-	TRBJ2-5	CASRTGQETQYF	TGTGCCAGCAGGACAGGGCAAGAGACCCAGTACTTC
TRBD1	TRBV29-1	-	TRBJ1-2	CSVAPGQDRGNYGYTF	TGCAGCGTCGCTCCGGGACAGGATAGGGGGAACTATGGCTACACCTTC
TRBD1	TRBV27	-	TRBJ2-7	CASSASGTGGGEQYF	TGTGCCAGCAGCGCTTCCGGGACAGGGGGCGGAGAGCAGTACTTC
-	TRBV1	-	TRBJ2-7	CTSSRRAHHGEQYF	TGCACCAGCAGCCGCCGCGCTCATCATGGCGAGCAGTACTTC
TRBD2	TRBV27	once	TRBJ2-1	CASSPVSGGGYNEQFF	TGTGCCAGCAGTCCGGTTAGCGGGGGGGGCTACAATGAGCAGTTCTTC
TRBD1	TRBV5-1	few	TRBJ2-7	CASSLEPAGTGSYEQYF	TGCGCCAGCAGCTTGGAGCCCGCCGGGACAGGGTCCTACGAGCAGTACTTC
-	TRBV14	-	TRBJ2-1	CASGTNEQFF	TGTGCCAGCGGCACCAATGAGCAGTTCTTC
-	TRBV7-2	-	TRBJ1-1	CASSLAPVMNTEAFF	TGTGCCAGCAGCTTAGCGCCGGTCATGAACACTGAAGCTTTCTTT
TRBD2	TRBV2	-	TRBJ2-5	CASTGGGNYQETQYF	TGTGCCAGCACCGGGGGGGGAAATTACCAAGAGACCCAGTACTTC